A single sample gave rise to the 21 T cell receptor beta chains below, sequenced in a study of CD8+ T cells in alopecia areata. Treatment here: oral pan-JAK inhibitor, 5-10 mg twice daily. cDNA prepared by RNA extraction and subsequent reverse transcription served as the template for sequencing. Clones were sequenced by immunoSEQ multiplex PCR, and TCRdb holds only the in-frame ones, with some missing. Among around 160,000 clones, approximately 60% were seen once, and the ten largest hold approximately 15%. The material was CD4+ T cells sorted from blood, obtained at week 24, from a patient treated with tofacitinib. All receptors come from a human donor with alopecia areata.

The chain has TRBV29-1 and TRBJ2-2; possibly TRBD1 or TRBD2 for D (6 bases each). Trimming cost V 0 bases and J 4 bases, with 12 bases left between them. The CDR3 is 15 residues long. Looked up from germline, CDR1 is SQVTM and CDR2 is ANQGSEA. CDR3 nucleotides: TGCAGCGTTGAAGAGGGGGGCAGGGGCACCGGGGAGCTGTTTTTT. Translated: CSVEEGGRGTGELFF.

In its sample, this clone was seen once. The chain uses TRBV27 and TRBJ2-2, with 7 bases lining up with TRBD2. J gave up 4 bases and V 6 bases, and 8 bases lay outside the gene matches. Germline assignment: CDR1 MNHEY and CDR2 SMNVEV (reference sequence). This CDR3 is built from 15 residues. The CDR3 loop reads CASSERGPSTGELFF. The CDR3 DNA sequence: TGTGCCAGCAGCGAGCGGGGCCCGAGCACCGGGGAGCTGTTTTTT.

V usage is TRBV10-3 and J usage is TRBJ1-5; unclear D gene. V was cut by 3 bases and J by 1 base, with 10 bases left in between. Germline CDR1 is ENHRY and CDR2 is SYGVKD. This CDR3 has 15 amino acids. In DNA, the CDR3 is TGTGCCATCAGTGATAAGGGTTCGAGCAATCAGCCCCAGCATTTT. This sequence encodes CAISDKGSSNQPQHF.

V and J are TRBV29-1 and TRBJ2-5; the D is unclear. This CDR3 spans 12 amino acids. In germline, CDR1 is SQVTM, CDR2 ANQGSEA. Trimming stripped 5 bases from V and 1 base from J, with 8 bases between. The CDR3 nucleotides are TGCAGCGTTCAGGCGGTCCAAGAGACCCAGTACTTC. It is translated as CSVQAVQETQYF.

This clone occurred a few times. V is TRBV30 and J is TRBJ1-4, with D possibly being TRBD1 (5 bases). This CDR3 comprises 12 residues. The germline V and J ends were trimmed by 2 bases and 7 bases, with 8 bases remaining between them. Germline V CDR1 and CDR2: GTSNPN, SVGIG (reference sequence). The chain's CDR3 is CAWSSGSEKLFF. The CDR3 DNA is TGTGCCTGGAGTTCAGGGTCTGAAAAACTGTTTTTT.

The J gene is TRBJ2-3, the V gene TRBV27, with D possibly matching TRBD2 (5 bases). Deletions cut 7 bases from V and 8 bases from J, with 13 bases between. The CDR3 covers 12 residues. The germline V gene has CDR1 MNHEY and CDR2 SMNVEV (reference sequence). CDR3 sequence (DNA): TGTGCCAGCAATAGGCCCGGAGGTACGCAGTATTTT. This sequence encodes CASNRPGGTQYF.

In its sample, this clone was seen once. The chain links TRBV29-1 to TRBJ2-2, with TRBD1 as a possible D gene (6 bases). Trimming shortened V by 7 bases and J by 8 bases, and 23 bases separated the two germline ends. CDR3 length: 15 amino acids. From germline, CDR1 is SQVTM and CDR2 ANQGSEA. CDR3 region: CSANLGTPGLGELFF. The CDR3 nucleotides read TGCAGCGCAAACCTGGGGACACCCGGTCTAGGGGAGCTGTTTTTT.

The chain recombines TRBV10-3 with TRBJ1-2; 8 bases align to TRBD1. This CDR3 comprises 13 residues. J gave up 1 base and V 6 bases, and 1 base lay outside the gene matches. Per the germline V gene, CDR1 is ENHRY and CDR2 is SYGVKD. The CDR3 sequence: CAIRGQDNYGYTF. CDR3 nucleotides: TGTGCCATCAGGGGACAGGATAACTATGGCTACACCTTC.

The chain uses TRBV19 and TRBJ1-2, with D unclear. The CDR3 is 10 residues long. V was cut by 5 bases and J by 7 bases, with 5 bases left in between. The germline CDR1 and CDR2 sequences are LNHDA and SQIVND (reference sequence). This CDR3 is CASSERGYTF. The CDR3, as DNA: TGTGCCAGTAGTGAGCGTGGCTACACCTTC. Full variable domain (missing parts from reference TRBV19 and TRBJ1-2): DGGITQSPKYLFRKEGQNVTLSCEQNLNHDAMYWYRQDPGQGLRLIYYSQIVNDFQKGDIAEGYSVSREKKESFPLTVTSAQKNPTAFYLCASSERGYTFGSGTRLTVV.

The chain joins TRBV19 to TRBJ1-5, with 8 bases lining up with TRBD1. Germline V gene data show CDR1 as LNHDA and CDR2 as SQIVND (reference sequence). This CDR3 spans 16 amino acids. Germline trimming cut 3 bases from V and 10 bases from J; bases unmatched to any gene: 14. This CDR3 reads CASSIGTGGGPGPQHF. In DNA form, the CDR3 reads TGTGCCAGTAGTATTGGGACAGGAGGGGGACCTGGTCCCCAGCATTTT.

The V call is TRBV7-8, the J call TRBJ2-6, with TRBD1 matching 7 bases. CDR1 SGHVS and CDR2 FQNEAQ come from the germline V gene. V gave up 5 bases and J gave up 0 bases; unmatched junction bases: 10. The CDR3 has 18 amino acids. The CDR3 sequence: CASSRQGRTISGANVLTF. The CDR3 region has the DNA TGTGCCAGCAGCCGACAGGGCAGAACGATCTCTGGGGCCAACGTCCTGACTTTC.

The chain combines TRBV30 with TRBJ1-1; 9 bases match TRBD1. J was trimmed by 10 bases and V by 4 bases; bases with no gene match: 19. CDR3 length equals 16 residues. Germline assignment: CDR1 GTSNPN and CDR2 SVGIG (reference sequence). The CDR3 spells CAWNRGRLVELGVAFF. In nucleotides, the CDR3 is TGTGCCTGGAACAGGGGGCGATTAGTCGAGTTGGGTGTAGCTTTCTTT.

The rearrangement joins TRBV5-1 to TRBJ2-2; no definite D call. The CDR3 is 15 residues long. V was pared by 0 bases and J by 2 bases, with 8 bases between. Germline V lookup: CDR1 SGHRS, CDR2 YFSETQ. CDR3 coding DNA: TGCGCCAGCAGCTTGGGTCTGGGAAACACCGGGGAGCTGTTTTTT. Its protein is CASSLGLGNTGELFF.

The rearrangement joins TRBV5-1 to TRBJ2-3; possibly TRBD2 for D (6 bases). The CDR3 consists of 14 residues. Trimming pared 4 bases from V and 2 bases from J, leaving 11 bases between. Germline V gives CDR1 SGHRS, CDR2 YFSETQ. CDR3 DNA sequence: TGCGCCAGCAGCCCTGGACTAAACACAGATACGCAGTATTTT. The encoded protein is CASSPGLNTDTQYF.

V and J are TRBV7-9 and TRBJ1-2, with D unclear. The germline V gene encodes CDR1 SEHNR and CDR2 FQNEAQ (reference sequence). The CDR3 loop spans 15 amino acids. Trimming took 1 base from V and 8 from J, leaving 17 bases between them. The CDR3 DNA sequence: TGTGCCAGCAGCTTAGGTCCGGAGAGGCCTTACGGCTACACCTTC. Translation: CASSLGPERPYGYTF.

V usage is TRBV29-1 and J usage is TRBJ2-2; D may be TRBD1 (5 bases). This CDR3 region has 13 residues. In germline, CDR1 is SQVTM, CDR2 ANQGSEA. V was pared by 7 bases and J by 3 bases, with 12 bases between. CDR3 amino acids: CSGSSGHTGELFF. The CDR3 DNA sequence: TGCAGCGGAAGCTCAGGGCACACCGGGGAGCTGTTTTTT.

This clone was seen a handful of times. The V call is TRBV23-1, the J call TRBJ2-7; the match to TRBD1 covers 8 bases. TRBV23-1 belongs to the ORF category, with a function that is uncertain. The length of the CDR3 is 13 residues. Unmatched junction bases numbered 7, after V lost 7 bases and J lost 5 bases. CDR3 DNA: TGCGCCAGCACCCAGGACAGGGCTCACGAGCAGTACTTC. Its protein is CASTQDRAHEQYF.

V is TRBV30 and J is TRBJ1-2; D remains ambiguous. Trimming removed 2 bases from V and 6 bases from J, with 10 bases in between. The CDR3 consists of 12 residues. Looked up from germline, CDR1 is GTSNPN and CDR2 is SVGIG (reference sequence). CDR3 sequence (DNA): TGTGCCTGGAGTCCCGCCGCAGATGGCTACACCTTC. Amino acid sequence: CAWSPAADGYTF. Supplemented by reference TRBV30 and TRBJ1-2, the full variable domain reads SQTIHQWPATLVQPVGSPLSLECTVEGTSNPNLYWYRQAAGRGLQLLFYSVGIGQISSEVPQNLSASRPQDRQFILSSKKLLLSDSGFYLCAWSPAADGYTFGSGTRLTVV.

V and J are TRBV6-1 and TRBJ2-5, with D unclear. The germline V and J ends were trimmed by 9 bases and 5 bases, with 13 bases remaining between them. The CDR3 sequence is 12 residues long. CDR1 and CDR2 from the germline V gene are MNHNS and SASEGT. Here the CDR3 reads CASRDGFETQYF. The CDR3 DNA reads TGTGCCAGTCGAGACGGGTTTGAGACCCAGTACTTC.

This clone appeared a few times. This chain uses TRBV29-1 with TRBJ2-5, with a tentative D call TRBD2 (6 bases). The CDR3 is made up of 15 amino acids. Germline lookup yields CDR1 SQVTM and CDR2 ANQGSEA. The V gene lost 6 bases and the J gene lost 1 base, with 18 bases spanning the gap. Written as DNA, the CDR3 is TGCAGCGTCGGGCGGGGAAAGCGGGCCCAAGAGACCCAGTACTTC. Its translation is CSVGRGKRAQETQYF.

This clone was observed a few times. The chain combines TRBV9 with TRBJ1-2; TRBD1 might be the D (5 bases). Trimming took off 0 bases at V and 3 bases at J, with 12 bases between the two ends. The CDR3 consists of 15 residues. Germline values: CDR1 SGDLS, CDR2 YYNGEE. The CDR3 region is CASSVAQAGHYGYTF. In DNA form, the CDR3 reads TGTGCCAGCAGCGTAGCCCAGGCGGGGCACTATGGCTACACCTTC.